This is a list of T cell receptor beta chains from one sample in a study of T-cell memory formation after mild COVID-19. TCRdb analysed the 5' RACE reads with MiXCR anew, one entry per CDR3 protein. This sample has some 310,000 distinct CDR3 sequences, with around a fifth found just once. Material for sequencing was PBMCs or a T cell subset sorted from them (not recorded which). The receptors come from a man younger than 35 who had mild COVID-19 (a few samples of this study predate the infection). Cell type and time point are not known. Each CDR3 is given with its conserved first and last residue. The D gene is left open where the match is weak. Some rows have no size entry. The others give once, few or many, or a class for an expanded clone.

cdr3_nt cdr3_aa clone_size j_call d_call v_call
TGTGCCAGCAGTGAGATCCAGGCGACCCAGTACTTC CASSEIQATQYF few TRBJ2-5 NA TRBV2
TGTGCCAGCAGCTTATACATAGGGACACTTAGCGAGACCCAGTACTTC CASSLYIGTLSETQYF few TRBJ2-5 NA TRBV11-2
TGCGCCAGCAGCCACCCCTCCTACGAGCAGTACTTC CASSHPSYEQYF few TRBJ2-7 NA TRBV5-1
TGCAGTGCTAGTGAAGCGGCCAACAATGAGCAGTTCTTC CSASEAANNEQFF few TRBJ2-1 NA TRBV20-1
TGTGCCAGCAGCTTAGAAGTTTCGGGGATGGCACTGTTTTTT CASSLEVSGMALFF NA TRBJ1-4 NA TRBV5-5
TGCGCCAGCAGCTTGGGCGGGGGGGATGGAGATACGCAGTATTTT CASSLGGGDGDTQYF NA TRBJ2-3 TRBD2 TRBV5-1
TGCAGCGTTATGGGACAGCTAAGCTCCTACAATGAGCAGTTCTTC CSVMGQLSSYNEQFF NA TRBJ2-1 TRBD1 TRBV29-1
TGTGCCAGACGGTGGGGCACGAGCGGGGGGCCGAAGTACAATGAGCAGTTCTTC CARRWGTSGGPKYNEQFF NA TRBJ2-1 TRBD2 TRBV2
TGTGCCAGCAATCCTTCCGGGACAGTTCGTTCACCCCTCCACTTT CASNPSGTVRSPLHF few TRBJ1-6 TRBD1 TRBV12-3/TRBV12-4
TGTGCCAGCAGCATGCGGCTAGCGGGGGGGCGAGATACGCAGTATTTT CASSMRLAGGRDTQYF NA TRBJ2-3 TRBD2 TRBV11-1
TGCAGTGCACGCTGGATGGTCGCCGATGAGCAGTTCTTC CSARWMVADEQFF few TRBJ2-1 NA TRBV20-1
TGTGCCAGCAGCTCACACCCCCTTCGTACCTACAATGAGCAGTTCTTC CASSSHPLRTYNEQFF NA TRBJ2-1 NA TRBV7-2
TGCGCCAGCAGCCAACACGGGGCTATCCCCCAGATGTCGGGCGGGGAGCTGTTTTTT CASSQHGAIPQMSGGELFF NA TRBJ2-2 NA TRBV5-1
TGCGCCAGCAGCCGAGAAGGATCAGATACGCAGTATTTT CASSREGSDTQYF many TRBJ2-3 NA TRBV5-1